This is a list of T cell receptor beta chains from one sample in a study of identical twins. TCRdb analysed the 5' RACE reads with MiXCR anew, one entry per CDR3 protein. The sample shows 1.5 million to 2 million distinct CDR3 sequences, 25% to 35% of them seen only once. Source material: cord blood. The receptor set was obtained from a newborn girl in good health. Each CDR3 is given with its conserved first and last residue. The D gene is left open where the match is weak. Clone sizes are given selectively: once, few, many, or a class where the clone is expanded.

abundance: NA; v_gene: TRBV20-1; j_gene: TRBJ2-3; d_gene: NA; CDR3nt: TGCAGTGCTAGAGATGCGGGCAGGACCACAGATACGCAGTATTTT; CDR3aa: CSARDAGRTTDTQYF
abundance: NA; v_gene: TRBV24-1; j_gene: TRBJ2-5; d_gene: TRBD2; CDR3nt: TGTGCCACCAGTGACCCGCTAGCGGCCAAAGAGACCCAGTACTTC; CDR3aa: CATSDPLAAKETQYF
abundance: NA; v_gene: TRBV4-1; j_gene: TRBJ2-7; d_gene: NA; CDR3nt: TGCGCCAGCAGCCGCGCCTGGACTAACCAACGAGAATACGAGCAGTACTTC; CDR3aa: CASSRAWTNQREYEQYF
abundance: NA; v_gene: TRBV20-1; j_gene: TRBJ2-1; d_gene: NA; CDR3nt: TGCAGTGCTCGGACATCTAGGGGGGAGACCCGGTTCTTC; CDR3aa: CSARTSRGETRFF
abundance: few; v_gene: TRBV20-1; j_gene: TRBJ2-7; d_gene: TRBD2; CDR3nt: TGCAGTGCTAGAGATCTGAGGGGCGGGAGGGCCTACGAGCAGTACTTC; CDR3aa: CSARDLRGGRAYEQYF
abundance: once; v_gene: TRBV7-2; j_gene: TRBJ1-1; d_gene: NA; CDR3nt: TGTGCCAGCAGTCTCCGGGCCTTTCCTGAAGCTTTCTTT; CDR3aa: CASSLRAFPEAFF
abundance: NA; v_gene: TRBV19; j_gene: TRBJ2-1; d_gene: NA; CDR3nt: TGTGCCAGTAGTATGGCCGTGGGGTCCCGCTACAATGAGCAGTTCTTC; CDR3aa: CASSMAVGSRYNEQFF
abundance: many; v_gene: TRBV12-3/TRBV12-4; j_gene: TRBJ2-3; d_gene: NA; CDR3nt: TGTGCCAGCAGTTTGGACAGTACGCAGTATTTT; CDR3aa: CASSLDSTQYF
abundance: NA; v_gene: TRBV29-1; j_gene: TRBJ2-1; d_gene: TRBD2; CDR3nt: TGCAGCGCCCATGGGGGGGATGAGCAGTTCTTC; CDR3aa: CSAHGGDEQFF
abundance: once; v_gene: TRBV20-1; j_gene: TRBJ1-1; d_gene: NA; CDR3nt: TGCAGTGCTAATCGGCGGGGGATGAACACTGAAGCTTTCTTT; CDR3aa: CSANRRGMNTEAFF
abundance: NA; v_gene: TRBV29-1; j_gene: TRBJ1-2; d_gene: NA; CDR3nt: TGCAGCGTTGACAGGGCGACCTTTAACTATGGCTACACCTTC; CDR3aa: CSVDRATFNYGYTF
abundance: NA; v_gene: TRBV19; j_gene: TRBJ1-1; d_gene: TRBD1; CDR3nt: TGTGCCAGTAGTCGGCCGGGACAGGGAGACACTGAAGCTTTCTTT; CDR3aa: CASSRPGQGDTEAFF
abundance: few; v_gene: TRBV20-1; j_gene: TRBJ1-5; d_gene: NA; CDR3nt: TGCAGTACAACCCGTCTCGGGCCAGTCCCTAATCAGCCCCAGCATTTT; CDR3aa: CSTTRLGPVPNQPQHF
abundance: NA; v_gene: TRBV12-3/TRBV12-4; j_gene: TRBJ2-7; d_gene: NA; CDR3nt: TGTGCCAGCAGCGAGCCTCCCGCGGTCTACGAGCAGTACTTC; CDR3aa: CASSEPPAVYEQYF
abundance: NA; v_gene: TRBV20-1; j_gene: TRBJ2-5; d_gene: TRBD2; CDR3nt: TGCAGTGCCAAACATCCGGGACTAGCGGAGGATGAGCAGTACTTC; CDR3aa: CSAKHPGLAEDEQYF
abundance: NA; v_gene: TRBV2; j_gene: TRBJ1-2; d_gene: NA; CDR3nt: TGTGCCAGCAGTGAGCGGGCAGGATTAATCGACTATGGCTACACCTTC; CDR3aa: CASSERAGLIDYGYTF
abundance: NA; v_gene: TRBV7-2; j_gene: TRBJ2-3; d_gene: TRBD2; CDR3nt: TGTGCCAGCAGCCAGGGACTAGCGGGAGGCGCGCAGTATTTT; CDR3aa: CASSQGLAGGAQYF
abundance: many; v_gene: TRBV10-3; j_gene: TRBJ1-2; d_gene: TRBD1; CDR3nt: TGTGCCATCAGCGGAGCCGACAGGGCGGTAGTCTATGGCTACACCTTC; CDR3aa: CAISGADRAVVYGYTF
abundance: few; v_gene: TRBV12-3/TRBV12-4; j_gene: TRBJ2-1; d_gene: TRBD2; CDR3nt: TGTGCCAGCAGTTTTAGTGGGGGGGACCCCAATGAGCAGTTCTTC; CDR3aa: CASSFSGGDPNEQFF
abundance: NA; v_gene: TRBV3-1; j_gene: TRBJ1-6; d_gene: NA; CDR3nt: TGTGCCAGCAGCCAAGACACCAATTCACCCCTCCACTTT; CDR3aa: CASSQDTNSPLHF
abundance: NA; v_gene: TRBV6-1; j_gene: TRBJ2-1; d_gene: TRBD2; CDR3nt: TGTGCCAGCAGTGTCGGACTAGCGGGGTATGAGCAGTTCTTC; CDR3aa: CASSVGLAGYEQFF
abundance: NA; v_gene: TRBV6-1; j_gene: TRBJ2-1; d_gene: TRBD2; CDR3nt: TGTGCCAGCAGTGGTACTAGCGGGAGAAGCGCGCAGTTCTTC; CDR3aa: CASSGTSGRSAQFF
abundance: few; v_gene: TRBV29-1; j_gene: TRBJ2-7; d_gene: TRBD1; CDR3nt: TGCAGCGTCCGCGGACAGGATCCCTACGAGCAGTACTTC; CDR3aa: CSVRGQDPYEQYF
abundance: few; v_gene: TRBV7-6; j_gene: TRBJ1-1; d_gene: NA; CDR3nt: TGTGCCAGCAGTCCCATTATCGGGGCTGAAGCTTTCTTT; CDR3aa: CASSPIIGAEAFF
abundance: few; v_gene: TRBV11-2; j_gene: TRBJ2-1; d_gene: NA; CDR3nt: TGTGCCAGCAGCTCCCCGACTTGGTCCTACAATGAGCAGTTCTTC; CDR3aa: CASSSPTWSYNEQFF
abundance: NA; v_gene: TRBV10-3; j_gene: TRBJ2-3; d_gene: NA; CDR3nt: TGTGCCATCAGTGGGCGATGGGGGATCACAGATACGCAGTATTTT; CDR3aa: CAISGRWGITDTQYF
abundance: NA; v_gene: TRBV6-1; j_gene: TRBJ1-1; d_gene: NA; CDR3nt: TGTGCCAGCATGAGGGAGAACACTGAAGCTTTCTTT; CDR3aa: CASMRENTEAFF
abundance: few; v_gene: TRBV29-1; j_gene: TRBJ2-7; d_gene: TRBD2; CDR3nt: TGCAGCGGTGGGAGGGAGAGGGGCGAGCAGTACTTC; CDR3aa: CSGGRERGEQYF
abundance: few; v_gene: TRBV20-1; j_gene: TRBJ1-6; d_gene: NA; CDR3nt: TGCAGTGCCCCCCACGACAGTTATAATTCACCCCTCCACTTT; CDR3aa: CSAPHDSYNSPLHF